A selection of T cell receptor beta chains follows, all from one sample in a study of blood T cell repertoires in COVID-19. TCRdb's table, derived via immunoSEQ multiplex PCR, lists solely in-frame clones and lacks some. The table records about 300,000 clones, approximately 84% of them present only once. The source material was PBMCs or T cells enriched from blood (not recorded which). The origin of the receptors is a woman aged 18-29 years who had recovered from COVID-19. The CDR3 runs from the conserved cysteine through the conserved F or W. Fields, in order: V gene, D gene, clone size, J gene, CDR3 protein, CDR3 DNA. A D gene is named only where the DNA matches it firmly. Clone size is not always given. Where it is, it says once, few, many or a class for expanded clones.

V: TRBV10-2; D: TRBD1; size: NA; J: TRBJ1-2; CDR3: CASSEEGTVYGYTF; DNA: TGCGCCAGCAGTGAGGAGGGGACAGTCTATGGCTACACCTTC
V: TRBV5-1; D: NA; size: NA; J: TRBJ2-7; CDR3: CASSLYGGTRDEQYF; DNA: TGCGCCAGCAGCTTGTATGGGGGGACTCGGGACGAGCAGTACTTC
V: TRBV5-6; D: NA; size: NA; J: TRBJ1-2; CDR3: CASSLAGPGYTF; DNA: TGTGCCAGCAGCTTGGCGGGTCCTGGCTACACCTTC
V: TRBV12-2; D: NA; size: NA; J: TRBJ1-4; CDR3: CASRLVEIMDSGKRKLFF; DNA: TGTGCAAGTCGCTTAGTAGAGATAATGGACAGCGGAAAGAGGAAACTGTTTTTT
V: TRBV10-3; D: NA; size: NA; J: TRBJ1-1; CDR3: CAIKRLEKNTEAFF; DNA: TGTGCCATCAAACGGTTAGAGAAGAACACTGAAGCTTTCTTT
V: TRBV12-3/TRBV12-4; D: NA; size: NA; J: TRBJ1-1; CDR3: CASGTGLAEAFF; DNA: TGTGCCAGCGGAACAGGGTTAGCTGAAGCTTTCTTT
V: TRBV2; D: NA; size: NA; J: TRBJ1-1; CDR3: CASRPQGNTEAFF; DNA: TGTGCCAGCAGACCACAGGGGAACACTGAAGCTTTCTTT
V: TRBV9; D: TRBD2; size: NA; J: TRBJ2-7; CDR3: CASSVLAGVGNEQYF; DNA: TGTGCCAGCAGCGTACTAGCGGGAGTAGGGAACGAGCAGTACTTC
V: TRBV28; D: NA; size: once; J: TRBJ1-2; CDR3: CASSYSYGYTF; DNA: TGTGCCAGCAGTTACTCCTATGGCTACACCTTC
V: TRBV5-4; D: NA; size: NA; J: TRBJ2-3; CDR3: CASSLESTDTQYF; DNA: TGTGCCAGCAGCTTGGAGAGTACAGATACGCAGTATTTT
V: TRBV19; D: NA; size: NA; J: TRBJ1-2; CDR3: CASSIGPGQDYGYTF; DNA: TGTGCCAGTAGTATCGGGCCAGGGCAGGACTATGGCTACACCTTC
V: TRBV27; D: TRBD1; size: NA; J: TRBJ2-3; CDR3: CASSLHRGDTQYF; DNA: TGTGCCAGCAGTTTACACAGGGGTGATACGCAGTATTTT
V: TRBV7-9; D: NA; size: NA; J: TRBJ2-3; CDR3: CASSLALATTHDTQYF; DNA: TGTGCCAGCAGCTTAGCGCTAGCGACCACACACGATACGCAGTATTTT
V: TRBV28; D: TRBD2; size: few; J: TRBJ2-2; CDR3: CASSLFRVAGGAGELFF; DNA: TGTGCCAGCAGTTTATTTCGGGTAGCGGGAGGGGCCGGGGAGCTGTTTTTT
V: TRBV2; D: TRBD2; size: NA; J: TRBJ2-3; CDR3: CASSDGLAGVDTQYF; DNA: TGTGCCAGCAGCGACGGACTAGCGGGGGTTGATACGCAGTATTTT
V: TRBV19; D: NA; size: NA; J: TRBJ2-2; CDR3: CASSMWSAVTGELFF; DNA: TGTGCCAGTAGCATGTGGTCGGCGGTAACCGGGGAGCTGTTTTTT
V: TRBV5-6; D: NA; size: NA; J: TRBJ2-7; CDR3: CASSLGGRSYEQYF; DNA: TGTGCCAGCAGCTTGGGAGGCAGATCCTACGAGCAGTACTTC
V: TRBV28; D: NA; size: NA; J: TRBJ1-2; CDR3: CASSFGASGGYTF; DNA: TGTGCCAGCAGTTTTGGGGCGTCCGGGGGCTACACCTTC
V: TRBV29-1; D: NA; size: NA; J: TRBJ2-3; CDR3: CSVETPGVTDTQYF; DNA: TGCAGCGTTGAAACCCCAGGTGTAACAGATACGCAGTATTTT
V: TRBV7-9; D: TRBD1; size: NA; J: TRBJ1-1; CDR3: CASSLDELGGATFF; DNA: TGTGCCAGCAGCTTAGACGAATTAGGGGGCGCAACTTTCTTT
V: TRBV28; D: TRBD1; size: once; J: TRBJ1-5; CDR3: CASRTTGGTQPQHF; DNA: TGTGCCAGCAGGACAACAGGGGGCACTCAGCCCCAGCATTTT
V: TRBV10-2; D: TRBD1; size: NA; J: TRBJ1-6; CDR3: CASRTRRRDRGVYSPLHF; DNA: TGCGCCAGCAGAACCCGCCGTAGGGACAGGGGCGTTTATTCACCCCTCCACTTT
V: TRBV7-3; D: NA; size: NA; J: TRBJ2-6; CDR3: CASSPARGVLTF; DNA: TGTGCCAGCAGCCCGGCTCGGGGAGTCCTGACTTTC
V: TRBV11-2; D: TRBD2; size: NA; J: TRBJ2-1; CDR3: CASSPRLAGTSSYNEQFF; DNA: TGTGCCAGCAGCCCCCGACTAGCGGGGACGAGCTCCTACAATGAGCAGTTCTTC
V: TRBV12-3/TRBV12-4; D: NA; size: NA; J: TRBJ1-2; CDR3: CASSTGINYGYTF; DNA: TGTGCCAGCAGTACCGGGATCAACTATGGCTACACCTTC
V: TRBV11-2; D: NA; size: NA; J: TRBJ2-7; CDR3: CASSPLSRSYEQYF; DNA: TGTGCCAGCAGTCCTCTTTCTCGGTCCTACGAGCAGTACTTC
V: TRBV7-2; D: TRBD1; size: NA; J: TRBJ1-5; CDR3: CASSSSTGDRGFQPQHF; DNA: TGTGCCAGCAGCTCCTCCACAGGGGACAGGGGCTTTCAGCCCCAGCATTTT
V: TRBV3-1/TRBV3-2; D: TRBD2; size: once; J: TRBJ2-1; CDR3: CASSLEPVLAGIGNEQFF; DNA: TGTGCCAGCAGCCTCGAACCTGTCCTAGCGGGAATCGGGAATGAGCAGTTCTTC
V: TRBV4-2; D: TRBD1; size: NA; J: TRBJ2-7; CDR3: CASSQETTGTGRNEQYF; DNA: TGTGCCAGCAGCCAAGAAACGACAGGGACGGGAAGGAACGAGCAGTACTTC
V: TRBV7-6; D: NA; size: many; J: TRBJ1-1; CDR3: CASSSQTGGNTEAFF; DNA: TGTGCCAGCAGCTCCCAGACAGGCGGTAACACTGAAGCTTTCTTT
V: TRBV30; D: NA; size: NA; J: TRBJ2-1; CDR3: CAWSGGGQGGDEQFF; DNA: TGTGCCTGGAGTGGGGGTGGACAGGGAGGGGATGAGCAGTTCTTC
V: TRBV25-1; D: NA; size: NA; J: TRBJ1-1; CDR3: CASSEYVGEGDTEAFF; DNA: TGTGCCAGCAGTGAATACGTTGGGGAAGGGGACACTGAAGCTTTCTTT
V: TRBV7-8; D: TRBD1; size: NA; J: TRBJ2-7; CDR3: CASSLGTGTYEQYF; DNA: TGTGCCAGCAGCTTAGGGACAGGCACCTACGAGCAGTACTTC
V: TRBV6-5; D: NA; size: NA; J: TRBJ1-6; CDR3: CASSSIGTGSPLHF; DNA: TGTGCCAGCAGTTCAATAGGGACTGGTTCACCCCTCCACTTT
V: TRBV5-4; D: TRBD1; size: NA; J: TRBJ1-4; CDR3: CASSLIEQGARGEKLFF; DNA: TGTGCCAGCAGCTTAATTGAACAGGGGGCGCGGGGTGAAAAACTGTTTTTT
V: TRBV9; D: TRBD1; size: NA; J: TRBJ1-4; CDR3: CASSVGGQGGVEKLFF; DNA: TGTGCCAGCAGCGTAGGGGGACAGGGAGGTGTTGAAAAACTGTTTTTT
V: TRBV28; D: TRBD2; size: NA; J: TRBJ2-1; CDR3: CASRGLAGDNYNEQFF; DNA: TGTGCCAGTAGGGGACTAGCGGGAGACAACTACAATGAGCAGTTCTTC
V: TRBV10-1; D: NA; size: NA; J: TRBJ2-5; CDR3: CASSEGVGETQYF; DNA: TGCGCCAGCAGTGAAGGGGTGGGGGAGACCCAGTACTTC
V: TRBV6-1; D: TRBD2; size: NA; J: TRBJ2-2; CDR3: CASSEVAGGPGELFF; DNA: TGTGCCAGCAGTGAAGTAGCGGGAGGGCCCGGGGAGCTGTTTTTT
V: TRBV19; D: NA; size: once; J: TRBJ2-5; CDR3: CASSRRSGETQYF; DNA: TGTGCCAGTAGCCGGAGGAGCGGAGAGACCCAGTACTTC
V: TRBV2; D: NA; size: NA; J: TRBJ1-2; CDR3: CASSEFGQQLYGYTF; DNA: TGTGCCAGCAGTGAATTCGGACAGCAACTCTATGGCTACACCTTC
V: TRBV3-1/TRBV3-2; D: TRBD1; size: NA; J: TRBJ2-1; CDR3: CASSLRQGPYNEQFF; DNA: TGTGCCAGCAGCCTTAGACAGGGGCCATACAATGAGCAGTTCTTC
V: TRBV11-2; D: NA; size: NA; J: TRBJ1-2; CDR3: CASSPKSPGGYGYTF; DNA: TGTGCCAGCAGCCCAAAGTCGCCCGGAGGATATGGCTACACCTTC
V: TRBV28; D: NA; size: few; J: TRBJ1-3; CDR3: CASSLSMGLYSGNTIYF; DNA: TGTGCCAGCAGTTTAAGTATGGGCCTTTACTCTGGAAACACCATATATTTT
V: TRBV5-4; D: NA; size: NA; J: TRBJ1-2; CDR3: CASSLEGGIYGYTF; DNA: TGTGCCAGCAGCTTGGAGGGGGGGATCTATGGCTACACCTTC
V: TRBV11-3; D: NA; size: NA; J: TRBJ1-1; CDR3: CASSLDPGTEAFF; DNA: TGTGCCAGCAGCTTAGACCCGGGAACTGAAGCTTTCTTT
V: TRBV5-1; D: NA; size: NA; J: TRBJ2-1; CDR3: CASRGDTGTNVEQFF; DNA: TGCGCCAGCAGGGGGGACACCGGGACTAATGTAGAGCAGTTCTTC